The 16 T cell receptor beta chains below were found in one sample sequenced in a study of vaccination and CD4 T cells after COVID-19. These receptors are not linked to any known antigen. Treatment meaning: roughly 11-day PBMC culture with coronavirus spike peptide pools or control peptides (ViraFEST assay). The Oncomine TCR Beta short-read assay was applied to DNA of cultured CD4+ T cells. TCRdb used MiXCR to reprocess the PCR reads, holding one entry per CDR3 protein. The sample lists about 3,600 distinct CDR3 sequences, around 38% occurring once. The material sequenced was CD4+ T cells from blood, cultured in vitro. The origin of the receptors is a human donor who had recovered from COVID-19.

By sample share, this clonotype is medium-sized. The chain has TRBV6-5 and TRBJ2-7; 9 positions match TRBD2. CDR3 length: 15 residues. In germline, CDR1 is MNHEY, CDR2 SVGAGI. J lost 2 bases, V lost 0 bases, and 2 bases had no gene match. CDR3 sequence: CASSYSTSGPYEQYF. CDR3 nucleotides: TGTGCCAGCAGTTACTCGACTAGCGGACCCTACGAGCAGTACTTC.

The rearrangement joins TRBV9 to TRBJ2-3, with D unresolved. This CDR3 comprises 13 residues. The germline CDR1 and CDR2 sequences are SGDLS and YYNGEE. V was trimmed by 0 bases and J by 3 bases, leaving 5 bases between them. The CDR3 sequence is CASSVGSTDTQYF. The CDR3 DNA reads as TGTGCCAGCAGCGTAGGATCGACAGATACGCAGTATTTT.

This clonotype was counted only a few times. This chain links TRBV5-1 with TRBJ1-6; TRBD1 is a possible D gene (5 bases). The CDR3 runs 15 residues. Trimming cost V 4 bases and J 10 bases, with 18 bases left between them. Per germline, CDR1 SGHRS and CDR2 YFSETQ. CDR3 sequence reads: CASSPELGPGSPLHF. The CDR3 DNA follows: TGCGCCAGCAGCCCCGAGTTGGGGCCGGGATCACCCCTCCACTTT. The entire variable domain, with the rest obtained from reference TRBV5-1 and TRBJ1-6, is as follows: KAGVTQTPRYLIKTRGQQVTLSCSPISGHRSVSWYQQTPGQGLQFLFEYFSETQRNKGNFPGRFSGRQFSNSRSEMNVSTLELGDSALYLCASSPELGPGSPLHFGNGTRLTVT.

V and J are TRBV29-1 and TRBJ2-5; D possibly corresponds to TRBD2 (6 bases). Trimming shortened V by 3 bases and J by 4 bases, and 12 bases separated the two germline ends. CDR1 is SQVTM and CDR2 is ANQGSEA in the germline V gene. The CDR3 runs 13 residues. The CDR3 sequence is CSVEVTRRETQYF. CDR3 DNA: TGCAGCGTTGAGGTGACTAGAAGAGAGACCCAGTACTTC.

This clonotype has a handful of counts. The chain is built from TRBV2 and TRBJ2-7, with D perhaps TRBD2 (7 bases). The CDR3 consists of 11 residues. The V end was cut by 10 bases, the J end by 6 bases, with 13 bases between. The germline V gene encodes CDR1 SNHLY and CDR2 FYNNEI. CDR3 nucleotide sequence: TGTGCCACAGGGGACTACAGCGAGCAGTACTTC. Translation gives CATGDYSEQYF.

This clonotype was seen just once. The chain is built from TRBV7-6 and TRBJ2-3; D is ambiguous. Trimming left V 3 bases short and J 0 bases short, with 13 bases between. The CDR3 contains 16 residues. The germline V gene has CDR1 SGHVS and CDR2 FNYEAQ. The CDR3 loop reads CASSFGTVTSTDTQYF. As DNA, the CDR3 is TGTGCCAGCAGCTTTGGCACAGTCACTAGCACAGATACGCAGTATTTT.

The V and J genes are TRBV9 and TRBJ2-1; 13 bases agree with TRBD2. J gave up 12 bases and V 0 bases, and 6 bases lay outside the gene matches. The CDR3 length is 15 residues. Germline-derived CDR1 and CDR2 are SGDLS and YYNGEE. The chain's CDR3 is CASSVELAGGGGQFF. The CDR3 region has the DNA TGTGCCAGCAGCGTAGAACTAGCGGGAGGGGGAGGGCAGTTCTTC.

This clonotype has only a few counts. This chain joins TRBV27 and TRBJ1-2, with TRBD1 identical over 7 bases. The CDR3 is made up of 17 amino acids. The germline V gene encodes CDR1 MNHEY and CDR2 SMNVEV (reference sequence). V shed 6 bases, J shed 6 bases, and the junction held 19 bases outside the gene matches. The CDR3 bases are TGTGCCAGCAGCCCGAGGGACAGACAGTCCAACTTCCATGGCTACACCTTC. Amino acids: CASSPRDRQSNFHGYTF.

This clonotype was counted only a few times. The CDR3 sequence: CASSWSSSYSTDTQYF. The CDR3 bases are TGTGCCAGCAGTTGGTCATCATCCTATAGCACAGATACGCAGTATTTT. This rearrangement joins TRBV6-2 or TRBV6-3 to TRBJ2-3; unclear D gene. Looked up from germline, CDR1 is MNHEY and CDR2 is SVGEGT. V lost 4 bases, J lost 0 bases, and 14 bases lay in between. The CDR3 has 16 amino acids.

The J gene is TRBJ1-6, the V gene TRBV19, with a tentative D call TRBD1 (6 bases). V lost 1 base and J 9 bases, leaving 7 bases between the germline ends. This CDR3 is 13 amino acids long. Germline-derived CDR1 and CDR2 are LNHDA and SQIVND (reference sequence). CDR3 in DNA: TGTGCCAGTAGTATAGGAGGGGGTTCACCCCTCCACTTT. Translated: CASSIGGGSPLHF.

This clonotype came up a few times. The chain uses TRBV6-1 and TRBJ1-1, with D hard to call. The CDR3 has 11 residues. With 5 bases removed from V and 8 bases from J, the gap between germline ends came to 9 bases. Germline V gene sequence: CDR1 MNHNS, CDR2 SASEGT. CDR3 loop: CASSPSWEAFF. DNA of the CDR3: TGTGCCAGCAGTCCCTCCTGGGAAGCTTTCTTT.

This clonotype has just a few counts. This sequence joins TRBV2 and TRBJ2-7; D might be TRBD1 (6 bases). This CDR3 contains 14 residues. V was pared by 6 bases and J by 4 bases, with 16 bases between. Germline V gene lookup returns CDR1 SNHLY and CDR2 FYNNEI. CDR3 residues: CASRAGQLAYEQYF. The CDR3, as DNA: TGTGCCAGCAGGGCTGGACAGCTGGCTTACGAGCAGTACTTC.

This sequence joins TRBV11-2 and TRBJ1-6; the match to TRBD1 covers 8 bases. The germline gives CDR1 SGHAT, CDR2 FQNNGV. V lost 4 bases, J lost 13 bases, and 6 bases stayed unmatched. The CDR3 is made up of 13 amino acids. The CDR3: CASSSSQGAPLHF. In DNA form, the CDR3 reads TGTGCCAGCAGCTCATCCCAGGGGGCCCCCCTCCACTTT.

This clonotype was counted between two and nine times. The gene calls are TRBV7-3 and TRBJ2-3, with 8 positions matching TRBD2. Germline loops: CDR1 SGHTA, CDR2 FQGTGA. The length of the CDR3 is 16 residues. Trimming cost V 5 bases and J 3 bases; bases outside gene matches: 10. This chain's CDR3 is CASSLGFAGGTDTQYF. The CDR3 DNA follows: TGTGCCAGCAGCCTGGGTTTTGCGGGAGGAACAGATACGCAGTATTTT. Complete variable domain (other parts from reference TRBV7-3 and TRBJ2-3): GAGVSQTPSNKVTEKGKYVELRCDPISGHTALYWYRQSLGQGPEFLIYFQGTGAADDSGLPNDRFFAVRPEGSVSTLKIQRTERGDSAVYLCASSLGFAGGTDTQYFGPGTRLTVL.

The rearrangement links TRBV19 to TRBJ2-2; TRBD2 matches at 15 bases. CDR1 and CDR2 (germline): LNHDA, SQIVND (reference sequence). This CDR3 is 16 amino acids long. The J segment lost 5 bases and the V segment lost 6 bases, leaving 4 bases of the junction unmatched. The CDR3 sequence is CASSLGLAGGTGELFF. In nucleotides, the CDR3 is TGTGCCAGTAGCCTGGGACTAGCGGGAGGTACCGGGGAGCTGTTTTTT.

The rearrangement links TRBV9 to TRBJ1-5, with 8 nucleotides matching TRBD1. Germline V lookup: CDR1 SGDLS, CDR2 YYNGEE. The CDR3 spans 14 residues. The ends lost 4 bases at V and 9 bases at J; junction bases unmatched: 9. CDR3 DNA sequence: TGTGCCAGCAGCCCGGGACAGGTCAGCCCGCCCCAGCATTTT. This encodes CASSPGQVSPPQHF.